Each of the 4 T cell receptor beta chains below was sequenced from the same sample in a study of human CD4 T cells and Enterobacteriaceae. The memory gate held CD4+ cells that were not CD45RA+CCR7+CD95- naive cells, over 98% pure. Profiled with immunoSEQ multiplex PCR; TCRdb holds only in-frame clones, not every one. The sample lists about 29,000 clones, roughly 79% occurring once. What was sequenced was memory CD4+ T cells from blood. Receptors originate from a human donor in good health.

The chain links TRBV5-4 to TRBJ2-3; TRBD2 aligns across 7 bases. CDR3 size: 18 residues. V was pared by 0 bases and J by 0 bases, with 10 bases of the junction left unmatched. In germline, CDR1 is SGHNT, CDR2 YYREEE (reference sequence). In nucleotides, the CDR3 is TGTGCCAGCAGCTTGGGGGGGTCGGGAGGCCTTAGCACAGATACGCAGTATTTT. It encodes CASSLGGSGGLSTDTQYF.

The chain carries TRBV5-1 and TRBJ2-1; 12 nucleotides line up with TRBD2. The V segment lost 4 bases and the J segment 4 bases; nucleotides outside the gene matches: 6. The CDR3 covers 16 residues. Germline lookup yields CDR1 SGHRS and CDR2 YFSETQ. CDR3: CASSTLAGGAYNEQFF. The CDR3, as DNA: TGCGCCAGCAGCACACTAGCGGGAGGCGCTTACAATGAGCAGTTCTTC.

V gene TRBV6-6 combines with J gene TRBJ1-5; 9 nucleotides line up with TRBD1. The germline V gene has CDR1 MNHNY and CDR2 SVGAGI (reference sequence). The CDR3 has 15 amino acids. V trimming: 6 bases; J trimming: 1 base; junction bases outside the gene matches: 4. Here the CDR3 DNA reads TGTGCCAGCAGCCTGGGACAGGGAAGCAATCAGCCCCAGCATTTT. Translation: CASSLGQGSNQPQHF.

The chain couples TRBV27 to TRBJ2-1, with TRBD2 identical over 13 bases. Looked up from germline, CDR1 is MNHEY and CDR2 is SMNVEV (reference sequence). There are 15 residues in the CDR3. J lost 4 bases, V lost 8 bases, and 5 bases had no gene match. For the CDR3, the DNA is TGTGCCAGCGCCGGGACTAGCGGGGCATACAATGAGCAGTTCTTC. It is translated as CASAGTSGAYNEQFF.